Included here is one TCR beta chain sequence, with context. This clone's antigen is unknown. Base qualities are missing; no much larger clone stands one base away. The entry originates in a study of response to subunit inactivated influenza vaccine (dated by TCRdb to 2016 to 2018). Regarding the research as a whole: To follow how T cells responded to a trivalent subunit inactivated influenza vaccine, the researchers relied on deep quantitative profiling of the T cell receptor repertoire. Broad study findings and their caveats: The authors proposed that each seasonal influenza vaccination may bring in only a limited number of new T cells.

The CDR3 measures 15 amino acids from cysteine to phenylalanine. Only the CDR3 portion is preserved as DNA: 45 bases, with reading frame beginning at the first base. CDR1 is given as MNHNS and CDR2 as SASEGT, both from the germline V gene. Here V drops 0 bases and J drops 9 bases, and the junction holds 5 bases not matched to any gene. To prepare the library, RT-PCR was applied. Sequencer: Illumina HiSeq 2500. Through fastp at Q25 and MiXCR, TCRdb rebuilt clones from the public reads, retaining in-frame beta chains. Rows with a matching CDR3 protein are joined into one entry that keeps the most common DNA and genes. The sample records more than 600,000 distinct CDR3 sequences, about a fifth of which are singletons. The top ten hold roughly 10% of the sample.

The sample here was PBMCs from blood, taken approximately 5 days after vaccination. The receptor's source is a man aged 45-60 years who received an inactivated influenza vaccine. Donor details come from another sample of the same person, matched by shared clones. Rearrangement joined TRBV6-1 to TRBJ1-6; 7 bases in the junction line up with TRBD1. This receptor has the CDR3 CASSEASQGGSPLHF. The base sequence is TGTGCCAGCAGTGAAGCAAGCCAGGGGGGTTCACCCCTCCACTTT.